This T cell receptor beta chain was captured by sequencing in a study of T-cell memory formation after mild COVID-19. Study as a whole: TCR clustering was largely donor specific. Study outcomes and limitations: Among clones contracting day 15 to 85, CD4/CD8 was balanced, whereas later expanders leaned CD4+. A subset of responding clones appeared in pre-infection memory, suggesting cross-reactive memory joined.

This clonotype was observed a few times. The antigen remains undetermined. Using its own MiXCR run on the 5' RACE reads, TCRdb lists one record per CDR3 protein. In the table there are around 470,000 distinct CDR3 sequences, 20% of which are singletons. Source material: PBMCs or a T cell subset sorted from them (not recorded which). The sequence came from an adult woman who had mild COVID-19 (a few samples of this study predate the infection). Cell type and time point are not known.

This CDR3 reads CASSLGEIRPEQYF. The CDR3 DNA is TGTGCCAGCAGCCTCGGGGAGATCCGCCCCGAGCAGTACTTC. V usage is TRBV11-3 and J usage is TRBJ2-7; possible D gene TRBD2, 5 bases. CDR1 is SGHNT and CDR2 is YENEEA in the germline V gene. Trimming cost V 5 bases and J 6 bases, with 17 bases left between them. The CDR3 runs to 14 residues. The full variable domain, in which reference TRBV11-3 and TRBJ2-7 provide the parts outside the CDR3, is EAGVVQSPRYKIIEKKQPVAFWCNPISGHNTLYWYLQNLGQGPELLIRYENEEAVDDSQLPKDRFSAERLKGVDSTLKIQPAELGDSAVYLCASSLGEIRPEQYFGPGTRLTVT.